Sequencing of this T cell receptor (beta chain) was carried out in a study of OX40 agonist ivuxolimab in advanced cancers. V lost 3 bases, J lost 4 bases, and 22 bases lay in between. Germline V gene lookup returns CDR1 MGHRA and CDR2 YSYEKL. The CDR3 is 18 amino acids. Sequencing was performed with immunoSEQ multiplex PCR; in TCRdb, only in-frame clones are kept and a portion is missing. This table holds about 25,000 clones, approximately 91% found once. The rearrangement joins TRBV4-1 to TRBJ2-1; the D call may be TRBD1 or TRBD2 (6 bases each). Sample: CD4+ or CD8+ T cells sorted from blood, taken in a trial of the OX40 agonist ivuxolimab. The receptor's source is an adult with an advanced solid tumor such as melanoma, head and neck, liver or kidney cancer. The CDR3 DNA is TGCGCCAGCAGCCACCCAGCTAGACTAGGAGGGGGGTACAATGAGCAGTTCTTC. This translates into CASSHPARLGGGYNEQFF.